The 12 T cell receptor beta chains given below trace back to one sample, sequenced in a study of T cells in women clearing cervical HPV infection. TCRdb's copy holds only in-frame clones and misses some; the assay was immunoSEQ multiplex PCR. This sample lists 39,000 or so clones; its ten largest clones have approximately 6%. Sequenced input: blood buffy coat. These receptors were taken from a woman between 18 and 70 years old with a cervical HPV16 infection that either progressed to CIN3+ or cleared (not recorded which).

Remarks on this clone: The read falls 3 residues short of the CDR3 end, and the missing part is taken from the germline J gene. The chain is built from TRBV19 and TRBJ1-1, with TRBD1 matching 7 bases. The CDR3 runs to 15 residues. Trimming removed 5 bases from V and 0 bases from J; junction bases left unmatched: 6. Germline-derived CDR1 and CDR2 are LNHDA and SQIVND (reference sequence). The CDR3 spells CASSWQTGLNTEAFF. The sequenced CDR3 bases are TGTGCCAGTAGTTGGCAGACAGGGTTGAACACTGAA.

On this clone itself: The read ends 3 residues before the CDR3 terminus; that terminus is restored from the germline J gene. The rearrangement links TRBV19 to TRBJ2-3; 8 positions match TRBD2. This CDR3 region has 15 residues. Germline V lookup: CDR1 LNHDA, CDR2 SQIVND (reference sequence). CDR3 loop: CASSGRSGGPQPQYF. Partial CDR3 DNA: TGTGCCAGTAGCGGCAGAAGCGGGGGTCCTCAGCCG.

Details on this clone: The read ends 3 residues early relative to the CDR3; the germline J gene fills the gap. V usage is TRBV7-9 and J usage is TRBJ2-3; D unresolved. The V and J ends lost 1 base and 4 bases respectively, with 6 bases between them. Germline values: CDR1 SEHNR, CDR2 FQNEAQ (reference sequence). The CDR3 spans 13 residues. CDR3 loop: CASSLGSADTQYF. The covered CDR3 bases are TGTGCCAGCAGCTTAGGGTCGGCAGATACG.

Remarks on this clone: Coverage ceases 3 residues before the CDR3 finishes, and the germline J gene fills in the end. V and J are TRBV20-1 and TRBJ1-4; D gene uncertain. V was clipped by 6 bases and J by 5 bases, with 10 bases between them. The CDR3 length is 12 residues. Germline values: CDR1 DFQATT, CDR2 SNEGSKA (reference sequence). The sequenced part of the CDR3 DNA is TGCAGTGCCCTCCTTCCGAATGAAAAA. It codes for CSALLPNEK. The full CDR3 sequence reads CSALLPNEKLFF.

As for this clone: The read comes to an end 3 residues before the CDR3 does, leaving the germline J gene to fill in the end. V gene TRBV18 combines with J gene TRBJ2-7; 12 bases are shared with TRBD1. V trimming: 2 bases; J trimming: 5 bases; junction bases outside the gene matches: 1. The CDR3 covers 14 residues. The germline V gene encodes CDR1 KGHSH and CDR2 LQKENI. This CDR3 is CASSPGTGGHEQYF. The sequenced CDR3 bases are TGTGCCAGCTCACCAGGGACAGGGGGCCACGAG. The full variable domain, rest sourced from reference TRBV18 and TRBJ2-7, is NAGVMQNPRHLVRRRGQEARLRCSPMKGHSHVYWYRQLPEEGLKFMVYLQKENIIDESGMPKERFSAEFPKEGPSILRIQQVVRGDSAAYFCASSPGTGGHEQYFGPGTRLTVT.

Concerning this clone itself: Its ends do not fully match the called genes, so a read error is possible. The sequenced fragment ends 3 residues before the CDR3 boundary, so the rest is inferred from the germline J gene. The J gene is TRBJ1-2, the V gene TRBV19; D gene uncertain. CDR3 size: 15 residues. The germline gives CDR1 LNHDA, CDR2 SQIVND (reference sequence). The sequenced CDR3 bases are TGTGCCAGTAGCTTAACTAGCGGTACCTACAATGGG. Protein: CASSLTSGTYNG. The CDR3 reads in full as CASSLTSGTYNGYTF.

The covered CDR3 bases are TGTGCCAGTAGTGACACGGGACAGGCCTACAATGAG. Translating it yields CASSDTGQAYNE. From start to end, the CDR3 is CASSDTGQAYNEQFF. The J gene is TRBJ2-1, the V gene TRBV19, with TRBD1 matching 8 bases. The sequence runs out 3 residues before the end of the CDR3; the remainder is reconstructed from the germline J gene. Trimming removed 5 bases from V and 2 bases from J; junction bases left unmatched: 5. Germline V gene data show CDR1 as LNHDA and CDR2 as SQIVND (reference sequence). The CDR3 runs 15 residues.

As regards this clone: The read halts 3 residues ahead of the CDR3 end, with the missing end drawn from the germline J gene. This chain links TRBV20-1 with TRBJ2-1; 8 nucleotides match TRBD2. Germline-derived CDR1 and CDR2 are DFQATT and SNEGSKA (reference sequence). After removal of 3 bases from V and 4 bases from J, the junction contained 8 bases not matched to a gene. This CDR3 region has 15 residues. The CDR3 reads CSASNPQRGYNEQFF. CDR3 DNA, as far as it was read: TGCAGTGCTAGTAATCCGCAGCGGGGGTACAATGAG.

For this clone: Read data end 3 residues before the CDR3 end; the end is taken from the germline J gene. The rearrangement links TRBV6-2 or TRBV6-3 to TRBJ2-2; 8 nucleotides align to TRBD2. The CDR3 is 16 amino acids. From germline, CDR1 is MNHEY and CDR2 SVGEGT. Trimming cost V 7 bases and J 4 bases; bases outside gene matches: 11. The CDR3 sequence is CASMPSGGYGTGELFF. The DNA read from the CDR3 is TGTGCCAGCATGCCCTCGGGGGGGTATGGCACCGGGGAG.

Remarks on this clone: The CDR3 goes on 3 residues after the read ends, and that part is filled in from the germline J gene. The chain carries TRBV2 and TRBJ1-4, with D maybe TRBD1 (5 bases). Germline lookup yields CDR1 SNHLY and CDR2 FYNNEI. The CDR3 is made up of 15 amino acids. V was shortened by 4 bases and J by 7 bases, with 16 bases between the two germline ends. The chain's CDR3 is CASSVGGTELEKLFF. Partial CDR3 DNA: TGTGCCAGCAGTGTGGGGGGGACGGAACTTGAAAAA.

A remark on this clone: The sequence runs out 3 residues before the end of the CDR3; the remainder is reconstructed from the germline J gene. The chain has TRBV7-6 and TRBJ2-5; D is perhaps TRBD2 (6 bases). CDR3 length equals 14 residues. Germline CDR1 reads SGHVS; CDR2 reads FNYEAQ. V lost 1 base, J lost 2 bases, and 8 bases lay in between. The CDR3: CASSLGGTQETQYF. The CDR3 DNA, read in part, is TGTGCCAGCAGCTTAGGGGGGACTCAAGAGACC.

Remarks on this clone: Coverage ceases 3 residues before the CDR3 finishes, and the germline J gene fills in the end. This rearrangement joins TRBV14 to TRBJ2-1, with D perhaps TRBD1 (7 bases). The ends were cut back, 1 base at V and 4 bases at J, with 20 bases in the middle. CDR3 length: 18 residues. Germline V lookup: CDR1 SGHDN, CDR2 FVKESK. The CDR3 sequence is CASSQGGDRDRVYNEQFF. The sequenced part of the CDR3 DNA is TGTGCCAGCAGCCAAGGGGGGGACCGGGACAGAGTTTACAATGAG.